The entry that follows covers one T cell receptor (beta chain) sequence. The V gene's germline CDR1 is MNHGY and CDR2 SAAAGT. V was pared by 3 bases and J by 7 bases, with 9 bases of the junction left unmatched. This CDR3 spans 16 amino acids. This sample was taken from a study of shared clonotypes between healthy human individuals. Sequencing was performed with immunoSEQ multiplex PCR; in TCRdb, only in-frame clones are kept and a portion is missing. The sample gives about 2.4 million clones, approximately 93% of which show up once; approximately 0.35% is in the top ten. V usage is TRBV6-8 and J usage is TRBJ2-4; 10 bases are shared with TRBD2. This clonotype was sampled from a man between 18 and 29 years old in good health. Some clones in this sample may be carry-over from other donors' samples. Sequencing used naive CD4+ T cells from PBMCs. Regarding subset: CD45RA+ positively selected. The CDR3 bases are TGTGCCAGCAGTTATCTAACTAGCGGGAATGGGAACATTCAGTACTTC. This gives the protein CASSYLTSGNGNIQYF.